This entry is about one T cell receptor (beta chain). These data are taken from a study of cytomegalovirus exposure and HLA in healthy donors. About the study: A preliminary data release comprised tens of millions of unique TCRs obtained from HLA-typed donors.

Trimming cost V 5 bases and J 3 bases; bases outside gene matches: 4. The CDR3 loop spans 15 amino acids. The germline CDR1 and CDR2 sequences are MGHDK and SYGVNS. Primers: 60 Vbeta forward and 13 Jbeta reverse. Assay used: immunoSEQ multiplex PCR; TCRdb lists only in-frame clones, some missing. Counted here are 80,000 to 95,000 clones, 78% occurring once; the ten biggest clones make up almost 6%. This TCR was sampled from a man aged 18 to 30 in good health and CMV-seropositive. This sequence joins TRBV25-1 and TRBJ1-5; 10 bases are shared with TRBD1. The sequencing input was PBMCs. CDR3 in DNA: TGTGCCAGCAGTCCCGGGACAGGGGTCAATCAGCCCCAGCATTTT. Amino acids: CASSPGTGVNQPQHF.